The present T cell receptor (beta chain) was sequenced within a study of identical twins. Overall study findings and caveats: Out-of-frame alpha sequences shared between twins exhibited an excess of low generation probability.

TCRdb redid the calling of the 5' RACE reads with MiXCR, one entry per CDR3 protein. The top ten hold roughly 0.5% of the sample, which has approximately 550,000 distinct CDR3 sequences, 20% to 25% seen once. For this clonotype: Its specificity is not known.

Per the germline V gene, CDR1 is MNHNS and CDR2 is SASEGT. The CDR3 totals 16 residues. Trimming at V came to 4 bases and at J to 1 base, leaving 6 bases not matched to a gene. These data also featured in a second study, about yellow fever vaccine responses in identical twins. That work adds: After vaccination, twins' T cell response reportedly seemed partly convergent, partly personalized.

The clonotype comes from a woman aged 18-30 years in good health. V and J are TRBV6-1 and TRBJ2-4; 8 bases fit TRBD1. Material: CD4+ T cells sorted from blood. CDR3 nucleotide sequence: TGTGCCAGCAGTGGACAGGGGTTTGGGGCCAAAAACATTCAGTACTTC. It translates to CASSGQGFGAKNIQYF.